A selection of T cell receptor beta chains follows, all from one sample in a study of cytomegalovirus exposure and HLA in healthy donors. Some clones are missing from TCRdb's copy, which holds only in-frame ones; the method was immunoSEQ multiplex PCR. Of approximately 160,000 clones in the sample, 75% to 90% were seen once. The sample consisted of PBMCs. The source is a human donor in good health. Each CDR3 is given with its conserved first and last residue. D genes are given only for firm matches. Size values are once, few and many counts, or a class for expanded clones, and some rows have none.

clone size	V gene	D gene	J gene	CDR3 protein	CDR3 DNA
NA	TRBV11-2	NA	TRBJ1-1	CASSFTGDTEAFF	TGTGCCAGCAGCTTCACGGGGGACACTGAAGCTTTCTTT
once	TRBV6-5	NA	TRBJ2-3	CASSYSRGDTQYF	TGTGCCAGCAGTTACTCGAGGGGGGATACGCAGTATTTT
NA	TRBV5-6	NA	TRBJ1-1	CASSPRMVNTEAFF	TGTGCCAGCAGCCCGCGGATGGTGAACACTGAAGCTTTCTTT
few	TRBV25-1	NA	TRBJ2-5	CASTEGLTVQETQYF	TGTGCCAGCACGGAGGGGTTGACAGTCCAAGAGACCCAGTACTTC
NA	TRBV10-3	NA	TRBJ2-7	CAISVRDNFYEQYF	TGTGCCATCAGTGTCCGGGACAATTTCTACGAGCAGTACTTC
NA	TRBV18	NA	TRBJ1-5	CASSPFGQINQPQHF	TGTGCCAGCTCACCATTTGGACAGATCAATCAGCCCCAGCATTTT
NA	TRBV4-3	TRBD1	TRBJ2-4	CASSQDRRGQGKNIQYF	TGCGCCAGCAGCCAAGATAGACGGGGACAGGGGAAAAACATTCAGTACTTC
NA	TRBV7-6	NA	TRBJ1-1	CASSLGFGTEAFF	TGTGCCAGCAGCTTAGGTTTCGGCACTGAAGCTTTCTTT
NA	TRBV4-1	TRBD1	TRBJ1-2	CASSQAVRGNYGYTF	TGCGCCAGCAGCCAAGCGGTCAGGGGGAACTATGGCTACACCTTC
NA	TRBV9	TRBD1	TRBJ1-2	CASSVTGLNYGYTF	TGTGCCAGCAGCGTGACAGGGCTGAACTATGGCTACACCTTC
NA	TRBV4-3	TRBD2	TRBJ2-2	CASSQSLTSGGHWNTGELFF	TGCGCCAGCAGCCAAAGTCTAACTAGCGGGGGCCACTGGAACACCGGGGAGCTGTTTTTT
NA	TRBV29-1	NA	TRBJ1-2	CSVWGTIRETNYGYTF	TGCAGCGTTTGGGGCACGATTCGAGAAACTAACTATGGCTACACCTTC
NA	TRBV9	NA	TRBJ2-7	CASSVRDNSYEQYF	TGTGCCAGCAGCGTAAGGGACAACTCCTACGAGCAGTACTTC